The 16 T cell receptor beta chains below come from one sample, sequenced in a study of OX40 agonist ivuxolimab in advanced cancers. Only in-frame clones appear in the TCRdb table, and some are missing; sequencing was by immunoSEQ multiplex PCR. This sample has approximately 100,000 clones; 70% to 90% occur once, and the top ten carry 0.7% to 1%. The sequencing used CD4+ or CD8+ T cells sorted from blood, collected in a trial of the OX40 agonist ivuxolimab. The receptor set was obtained from an adult with an advanced solid tumor such as melanoma, head and neck, liver or kidney cancer.

There are a few counts of this clone. V gene TRBV14 combines with J gene TRBJ2-6; D is uncertain. The CDR3 is 13 residues long. CDR1 and CDR2 (germline): SGHDN, FVKESK. Trimming took 1 base from V and 7 from J, leaving 5 bases between them. In DNA, the CDR3 is TGTGCCAGCAGCCAAGTTATTGCCAACGTCCTGACTTTC. Its translation: CASSQVIANVLTF.

This sequence joins TRBV28 and TRBJ1-4; 9 positions match TRBD1. This CDR3 is 13 amino acids long. Germline V gene lookup returns CDR1 MDHEN and CDR2 SYDVKM. Unmatched junction bases numbered 11, after V lost 10 bases and J lost 11 bases. For the CDR3, the DNA is TGTGCCACCCGACCGGGACAGGGATTCAAACTGTTTTTT. This sequence encodes CATRPGQGFKLFF.

The chain is built from TRBV21-1 and TRBJ2-5; the table's TRBD1 call for D was not verified on the DNA. TRBV21-1 is deemed a pseudogene. The length of the CDR3 is 13 residues. CDR3 coding DNA: TGTGCCAGCAGCAAAGGCAGGGAAGAGACCCAGTACTTC. It specifies CASSKGREETQYF.

The chain links TRBV7-9 to TRBJ2-7; D perhaps matches TRBD2 (6 bases). Trimming stripped 1 base from V and 2 bases from J, with 15 bases between. This CDR3 has 16 residues. In germline, CDR1 is SEHNR, CDR2 FQNEAQ (reference sequence). The DNA for the CDR3 is TGTGCCAGCAGCTTAGTGGGGGGAATGCACCCCTACGAGCAGTACTTC. It translates to CASSLVGGMHPYEQYF.

This chain uses TRBV19 with TRBJ1-5, with TRBD1 matching 11 bases. Looked up from germline, CDR1 is LNHDA and CDR2 is SQIVND (reference sequence). The V gene end was trimmed by 3 bases and the J gene end by 4 bases; junction bases not matched to a gene: 2. The CDR3 length is 15 residues. CDR3 coding DNA: TGTGCCAGTAGTATGGGACAGGGGGGGAATCAGCCCCAGCATTTT. Translation: CASSMGQGGNQPQHF.

This clone has more than one count but fewer than ten. The chain is built from TRBV4-3 and TRBJ2-5, with no clear D. V shed 1 base and J shed 1 base, with 7 bases lying between them. In germline, CDR1 is LGHNA, CDR2 YSLEER. The CDR3 is 14 amino acids. CDR3 coding DNA: TGCGCCAGCAGCCAAGGAGCCTTCCAAGAGACCCAGTACTTC. Translation gives CASSQGAFQETQYF.

The chain couples TRBV11-1 to TRBJ2-2; 8 nucleotides agree with TRBD1. Losses at the gene ends were 3 bases for V and 5 bases for J; bases not matched to a gene: 2. This CDR3 spans 14 amino acids. Germline lookup yields CDR1 SGHAT and CDR2 FQDESV (reference sequence). The CDR3 DNA is TGTGCCAGCAGCTTTAGGACAGGGACCGGGGAGCTGTTTTTT. Translation: CASSFRTGTGELFF.

The sample holds a few counts of this clone. The J gene is TRBJ1-2, the V gene TRBV11-2; TRBD1 might be the D (6 bases). Germline-derived CDR1 and CDR2 are SGHAT and FQNNGV. The CDR3 is 15 residues long. V was pared by 4 bases and J by 5 bases, with 17 bases between. The CDR3 nucleotides are TGTGCCAGCAGCTCTCAGGTGGACAGCTTTTATGGCTACACCTTC. Translating it yields CASSSQVDSFYGYTF.

The chain links TRBV28 to TRBJ1-3; D not resolved. The CDR3 spans 15 residues. Trimming left V 1 base short and J 0 bases short, with 7 bases between. CDR1 is MDHEN, CDR2 SYDVKM, per germline. The CDR3 is CASSLSGISGNTIYF. The DNA for the CDR3 is TGTGCCAGCAGTTTATCAGGCATCTCTGGAAACACCATATATTTT. Full variable domain (remainder filled in from reference TRBV28 and TRBJ1-3): DVKVTQSSRYLVKRTGEKVFLECVQDMDHENMFWYRQDPGLGLRLIYFSYDVKMKEKGDIPEGYSVSREKKERFSLILESASTNQTSMYLCASSLSGISGNTIYFGEGSWLTVV.

The sample holds one count of this clone. The V call is TRBV7-9, the J call TRBJ1-3, with 9 nucleotides matching TRBD1. With V trimmed by 5 bases and J by 0 bases, 8 bases remained unmatched. The CDR3 runs to 17 residues. Germline CDR1 reads SEHNR; CDR2 reads FQNEAQ (reference sequence). In DNA form, the CDR3 reads TGTGCCAGCAGCGTATGGGACAGGGCTTACTCTGGAAACACCATATATTTT. It yields the protein CASSVWDRAYSGNTIYF.

This chain uses TRBV21-1 with TRBJ2-6; no check of the table's D call, TRBD2, against the DNA was made. TRBV21-1 constitutes a pseudogene. This CDR3 has 19 amino acids. CDR3 nucleotide sequence: TGTGCCAAAAACCGGGATCCAGGTCCGGGTTCCACTGGGGCCAACGTCCTGACTTTC. Its protein product is CAKNRDPGPGSTGANVLTF.

J is TRBJ1-6 and V is TRBV4-3, with a weak D call TRBD1 (5 bases). Germline V gives CDR1 LGHNA, CDR2 YSLEER. The CDR3 has 18 amino acids. V dropped 0 bases and J dropped 0 bases, with 12 bases sitting between them. CDR3 nucleotide sequence: TGCGCCAGCAGCCAAGATTTTTATAGGGGCTCCTATAATTCACCCCTCCACTTT. It translates to CASSQDFYRGSYNSPLHF.

This clone showed up just once. J is TRBJ2-1 and V is TRBV10-1; 7 bases align to TRBD1. V shed 8 bases and J 8 bases; nucleotides not matched to a gene: 12. Germline-derived CDR1 and CDR2 are WNHNN and SYGVQD (reference sequence). This CDR3 is built from 14 residues. CDR3 sequence (DNA): TGCGCCAGCGCCTCAGGGGGAGAGGGGGATGAGCAGTTCTTC. It yields the protein CASASGGEGDEQFF.

V and J are TRBV7-8 and TRBJ1-6; D is undetermined. Germline CDR1 SGHVS, CDR2 FQNEAQ. The CDR3 loop spans 17 amino acids. Trimming shortened V by 5 bases and J by 0 bases, and 14 bases separated the two germline ends. The CDR3 protein is CASSPNAASSYNSPLHF. CDR3 in DNA: TGTGCCAGCAGCCCTAATGCGGCCAGCTCCTATAATTCACCCCTCCACTTT.

This rearrangement joins TRBV19 to TRBJ1-5; D may be TRBD1 (6 bases). This CDR3 is built from 15 residues. The V gene lost 6 bases and the J gene lost 1 base, with 13 bases spanning the gap. The germline V gene has CDR1 LNHDA and CDR2 SQIVND (reference sequence). CDR3 DNA: TGTGCCAGTAGACTACAGGGTATCAGCAATCAGCCCCAGCATTTT. Translating gives CASRLQGISNQPQHF.

The gene calls are TRBV27 and TRBJ1-1, with D possibly TRBD1 on 6 matching bases. The CDR3 covers 15 residues. Trimming took off 7 bases at V and 1 base at J, with 16 bases between the two ends. Per the germline V gene, CDR1 is MNHEY and CDR2 is SMNVEV (reference sequence). CDR3 sequence reads: CASKGEGLGNTEAFF. The CDR3 bases are TGTGCCAGCAAGGGGGAGGGCTTAGGGAACACTGAAGCTTTCTTT.